This T cell receptor (beta chain) was identified in a study of a mutant IDH1 vaccine in newly diagnosed glioma (dated by TCRdb to 2020 to 2023). Background for the entire study: In the chemotherapy-containing groups, vaccination started alongside temozolomide cycles, whereas in patients who had radiotherapy alone it started 4-6 weeks after radiotherapy. Of the approximately 33 treated patients, around 60% were male and around 40% were female, and the mean age was around 40 years. Peripheral blood was drawn at six visits: V03 (baseline), V05, V07, V10, V12 and V13. For exploratory analyses, longitudinal TCRB deep sequencing was carried out in around 26 treated patients wherever samples were available. Prior to enrollment, patients had been given standard therapy consisting of radiotherapy alone, temozolomide alone, or radiochemotherapy with temozolomide, with the combination given to most patients. The week-35 safety follow-up was designated visit V12, and the week-47 end of study was designated visit V13. On the study overall, not on this receptor specifically: Across multiple MHC alleles, vaccine-induced immune responses were seen in 90% to 95% of patients. No apparent relationship was observed between pseudoprogression and alterations in the top peripheral T cell clonotypes detected by TCRB sequencing. The authors noted that analyses of patient blood samples could not be reproduced because of sample limitations. Availability determined which PBMC samples were chosen for TCRB deep sequencing.

With respect to this clone: No antigen is known for it. The input lacks base qualities; no much larger clone sits a single base away.

The CDR3 runs 12 amino acids, cysteine and phenylalanine included. Only the CDR3 part of the read is kept: 36 bases, read in frame from the first base. According to the germline V gene (reference sequence), CDR1 reads LNHDA and CDR2 reads SQIVND. V drops 5 bases and J drops 8 bases, leaving 7 bases in between. The library was made by the immunoSEQ multiplex PCR assay. Following the manufacturer's protocol, the hsTCRB Kit was used to amplify rearranged TCR beta chain sequences. An Illumina MiSeq was used to sequence the TCRB libraries. Turning to the authors' computational methods: Demultiplexing, trimming and gene mapping were performed with the kit vendor's proprietary platform. TCRdb took over this immuneACCESS table, retaining in-frame rearrangements with V and J assigned. Such tables are incomplete; in checked studies, under half of the missing clones stem from an unresolved V gene, and the remainder is unexplained. The D gene and trimming were derived from the DNA, and the V and J assignments and clone size from that table. Counted in this sample were some 58,000 clones; roughly four fifths of them appeared once. The biggest ten clones account for roughly 5.7% of the sample.

The time point label for this specimen denotes: week 35, safety follow-up. Every vaccine dose consisted of 300 ug of a 20-mer mutant IDH1 peptide in Montanide, administered subcutaneously together with topical imiquimod. Eight vaccinations were administered to patients in weeks 1, 3, 5, 7, 11, 15, 19 and 23, corresponding to visits V03 through V10. Newly diagnosed WHO grade 3 or 4 IDH1-mutant astrocytomas showing loss of nuclear ATRX were present in the donors. The samples were drawn from NOA16, a multicentre, single-arm, open-label phase I trial in Germany that tested a mutant IDH1 peptide vaccine in humans for the first time. Genomic DNA for TCRB sequencing was extracted from EDTA blood using the DNeasy Blood and Tissue Kit.

The source was PBMCs, collected from a glioma patient whose treatment included an IDH1 peptide vaccine. Recombination linked TRBV19 to TRBJ1-6; the D gene lacks a confident call. The TCR sequence derives from a man aged 35-49 years with glioma. Read as DNA, the sequence is TGTGCCAGTAGTTTGTCCTATTCACCCCTCCACTTT. This encodes CASSLSYSPLHF.